One and the same sample provided the 3 T cell receptor beta chains below, sequenced in a study of cytomegalovirus exposure and HLA in healthy donors. With 60 Vbeta and 13 Jbeta primers, the PCR was carried out. TCRdb keeps only in-frame clones here, not all; method: immunoSEQ multiplex PCR. Among approximately 120,000 clones, about 70% were seen once, and the ten largest hold approximately 12%. The specimen sequenced was PBMCs. The receptors come from a woman aged 35 to 49 in good health and CMV-seropositive.

This clone was counted a few times. This chain links TRBV5-1 with TRBJ2-5, with 7 bases aligning to TRBD2. The CDR3 contains 15 residues. Trimming cost V 0 bases and J 5 bases; bases outside gene matches: 7. Germline V lookup: CDR1 SGHRS, CDR2 YFSETQ. The CDR3 DNA follows: TGCGCCAGCAGCTTGGCTCGACTAGCAACGGAGACCCAGTACTTC. Translating gives CASSLARLATETQYF.

V usage is TRBV9 and J usage is TRBJ2-1; D might be TRBD2 (6 bases). The CDR3 length is 16 residues. Trimming stripped 3 bases from V and 4 bases from J, with 17 bases between. Looked up from germline, CDR1 is SGDLS and CDR2 is YYNGEE. The CDR3 DNA reads TGTGCCAGCAGCGCAACCGGGACTGGAATGTACAATGAGCAGTTCTTC. It is translated as CASSATGTGMYNEQFF.

A single count supports this clone. The chain uses TRBV7-9 and TRBJ1-6; no clear D gene. CDR3 size: 15 residues. V lost 6 bases and J lost 11, with 20 bases in between. Germline assignment: CDR1 SEHNR and CDR2 FQNEAQ (reference sequence). CDR3 loop: CASSPTEGVWAPLHF. The CDR3 DNA is TGTGCCAGCAGTCCCACGGAGGGTGTGTGGGCACCCCTCCACTTT.